These T cell receptor beta chains were read from a single sample in a study of blood T cell repertoires in COVID-19. The protocol was immunoSEQ multiplex PCR, while the TCRdb copy is restricted to in-frame clones and leaves out a portion. The table shows about 230,000 clones, with about four fifths occurring only once. The sequenced sample was PBMCs or T cells enriched from blood (not recorded which). These receptors all stem from a man in his sixties who had recovered from COVID-19. Each CDR3 is given with its conserved first and last residue. Each record gives: D gene, J gene, V gene, clone size, CDR3 protein, CDR3 DNA. The D gene is left open where the match is weak. Clone size is given for some rows only: seen once, a few or many times, or a class if the clone is expanded.

. | TRBJ1-2 | TRBV3-1/TRBV3-2 | . | CASSQEVRGTSYTF | TGTGCCAGCAGCCAAGAGGTCCGGGGTACCAGCTACACCTTC
. | TRBJ2-3 | TRBV28 | . | CASSLTGLGTQYF | TGTGCCAGCAGTTTAACCGGACTCGGTACGCAGTATTTT
. | TRBJ1-5 | TRBV10-3 | . | CAISETIQGGNQPQHF | TGTGCCATCAGTGAGACAATACAGGGTGGCAATCAGCCCCAGCATTTT
TRBD1 | TRBJ2-7 | TRBV5-1 | medium-sized | CASTDREYEQYF | TGCGCCAGCACTGACAGGGAATACGAGCAGTACTTC
TRBD1 | TRBJ2-3 | TRBV15 | . | CATSRDGTGGGRQDTQYF | TGTGCCACCAGCAGAGATGGGACAGGGGGAGGCCGCCAGGATACGCAGTATTTT
. | TRBJ2-1 | TRBV11-3 | . | CASSEQGYNEQFF | TGTGCCAGCAGCGAGCAGGGGTACAATGAGCAGTTCTTC
. | TRBJ1-2 | TRBV15 | . | CATSRGGSGNYGYTF | TGTGCCACCAGCAGAGGGGGCTCTGGTAACTATGGCTACACCTTC
. | TRBJ1-4 | TRBV15 | . | CATSRGRATNEKLFF | TGTGCCACCAGCAGAGGCAGGGCAACTAATGAAAAACTGTTTTTT
TRBD2 | TRBJ2-2 | TRBV7-2 | . | CASSLVDSGGATGELFF | TGTGCCAGCAGCTTAGTCGATAGCGGGGGGGCTACCGGGGAGCTGTTTTTT
TRBD1 | TRBJ1-5 | TRBV5-1 | . | CASSFIRDSSPTDQPQHF | TGCGCCAGCAGCTTCATACGGGACAGCTCACCAACGGATCAGCCCCAGCATTTT
. | TRBJ2-7 | TRBV7-3 | . | CASSLMDSPSYEQYF | TGTGCCAGCAGCTTAATGGACAGTCCCTCCTACGAGCAGTACTTC
. | TRBJ1-2 | TRBV3-1/TRBV3-2 | once | CASSPGGVPEYGYTF | TGTGCCAGCAGCCCCGGCGGGGTGCCGGAGTACGGCTACACCTTC
TRBD2 | TRBJ2-5 | TRBV6-2/TRBV6-3 | . | CASSYSLVAGAKETQYF | TGTGCCAGCAGTTACTCGTTGGTAGCGGGGGCCAAAGAGACCCAGTACTTC
TRBD2 | TRBJ2-1 | TRBV7-6 | . | CASSLGRLAGYNEQFF | TGTGCCAGCAGCTTAGGAAGACTAGCGGGGTACAATGAGCAGTTCTTC
TRBD2 | TRBJ2-5 | TRBV2 | . | CASRASGGAETQYF | TGTGCCAGCAGAGCTAGCGGGGGGGCGGAGACCCAGTACTTC
TRBD1 | TRBJ2-2 | TRBV28 | . | CASSRTGNTGELFF | TGTGCCAGCAGTCGGACAGGGAACACCGGGGAGCTGTTTTTT
. | TRBJ1-6 | TRBV5-4 | . | CASSVGGSIRYNSPLHF | TGTGCCAGCAGCGTGGGCGGTAGTATCCGCTATAATTCACCCCTCCACTTT
. | TRBJ1-3 | TRBV5-6 | . | CASSYQRGSGNTIYF | TGTGCCAGCAGCTACCAACGAGGGTCCGGAAACACCATATATTTT
. | TRBJ1-1 | TRBV5-1 | . | CASSLTGMRTEAFF | TGCGCCAGCAGCTTGACAGGGATGAGGACTGAAGCTTTCTTT
TRBD1 | TRBJ2-4 | TRBV12-5 | . | CASGLVLGQGTNIQYF | TGTGCTAGTGGTTTGGTATTGGGACAGGGGACAAACATTCAGTACTTC
. | TRBJ2-3 | TRBV6-5 | . | CASSYRRESGTQYF | TGTGCCAGCAGTTATCGAAGGGAGTCGGGTACGCAGTATTTT
. | TRBJ1-1 | TRBV9 | . | CASSVGANTEAFF | TGTGCCAGCAGCGTAGGAGCGAACACTGAAGCTTTCTTT